This TCR beta chain was recovered during a study of T-cell memory formation after mild COVID-19. Study-wide points: The main location of contracting CD4+ clones was CM and EM, and that of contracting CD8+ clones was EMRA.

This clonotype was counted a few times. Its cognate antigen is unknown. 5'RACE with constant-segment primers yielded barcoded, UMI-tagged TCR alpha and TCR beta cDNA libraries. TCRdb reprocessed the 5' RACE reads with MiXCR, giving one entry per CDR3 protein. The sample contains roughly 340,000 distinct CDR3 sequences, approximately 16% of which appear only once. The CDR3 totals 14 residues. Germline CDR1 is DFQATT and CDR2 is SNEGSKA (reference sequence). V lost 1 base and J lost 4, with 11 bases in between. The sequenced sample was PBMCs or a T cell subset sorted from them (not recorded which). The V call is TRBV20-1, the J call TRBJ1-5; D is undetermined. This TCR was sampled from a man between 18 and 35 years old who had mild COVID-19 (a few samples of this study predate the infection). Cell type and time point are not known. In nucleotides, the CDR3 is TGCAGTGCTAGAGCAGGTGACGGAAATCAGCCCCAGCATTTT. Its protein product is CSARAGDGNQPQHF.